This T cell receptor (beta chain) was recovered during a study of beta chain features in type 1 diabetes. Study in general: Patients were similar to healthy donors in age and gender (as well as in cell yields).

Expressed TCRB transcripts were sequenced because the entire RNA isolate underwent reverse transcription. The table came from immunoSEQ multiplex PCR; TCRdb's copy has only in-frame clones and leaves some out. The sample yields hundreds of thousands of clones, about 30% seen once. As to this clone: Its antigen is not known.

Deletions cut 5 bases from V and 8 bases from J, with 15 bases between. The length of the CDR3 is 13 residues. Germline V gene lookup returns CDR1 MDHEN and CDR2 SYDVKM. Study observations and caveats: A closer apparent resemblance between naive, central memory and Treg TCRB repertoires was seen in patients than in healthy donors. In patients and controls equally, PCR might favor templates that are shorter. Type 1 diabetes patients had fewer VDJ junction insertions and more deletions.

The genes are TRBV28 and TRBJ1-2, with a tentative D call TRBD1 (6 bases). Material: naive CD4+ T cells from blood. This receptor was obtained from a young man in good health. The CDR3 DNA follows: TGTGCCAGCAGTGAAAAACAGGGCGGCGGCTACACCTTC. Translation: CASSEKQGGGYTF.